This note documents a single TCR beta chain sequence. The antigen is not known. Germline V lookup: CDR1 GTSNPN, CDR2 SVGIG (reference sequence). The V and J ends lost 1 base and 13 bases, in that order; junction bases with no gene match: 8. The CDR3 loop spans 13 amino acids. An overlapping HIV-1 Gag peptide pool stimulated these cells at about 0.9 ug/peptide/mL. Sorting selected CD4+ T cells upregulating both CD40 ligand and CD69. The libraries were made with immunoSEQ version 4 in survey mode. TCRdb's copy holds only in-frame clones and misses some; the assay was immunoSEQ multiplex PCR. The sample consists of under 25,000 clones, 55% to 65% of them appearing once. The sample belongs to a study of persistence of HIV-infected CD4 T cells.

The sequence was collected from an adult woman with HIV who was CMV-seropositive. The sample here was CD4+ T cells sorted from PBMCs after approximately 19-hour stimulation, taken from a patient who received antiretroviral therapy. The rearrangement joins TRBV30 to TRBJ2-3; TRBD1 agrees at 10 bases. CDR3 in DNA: TGTGCCTGGAGTGCCCTGCCGGGACAGGGGAAGTATTTT. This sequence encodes CAWSALPGQGKYF.